This T cell receptor (beta chain) was captured in a study of cytomegalovirus exposure and HLA in healthy donors (dated by TCRdb to about 2017). About the study as a whole: According to an earlier analysis of 550 to 700 of the donors, roughly 180 million T cells yielded roughly 100 million unique TCR beta sequences and around 280 Gb of sequence data. An early release that covered more than 550 HLA-typed donors contained approximately 320 gigabases of sequencing data and around 85 million unique TCR sequences. Of the 398 genotyped donors, about 84% fell in the genetic ancestry cluster associated with self-reported Caucasian donors. The aim of the study was to test whether cataloging public T cell receptors could identify signatures of past pathogen exposure. The study profiled the T cell repertoires of hundreds of subjects by immunosequencing and related them to cytomegalovirus serostatus. A separate validation cohort of more than 100 different subjects was used in addition to the roughly 670-subject first cohort. To predict cytomegalovirus infection status, the study brought together high-throughput TCR immunosequencing, statistical association of individual TCRs with disease status, and machine learning. To study patterns of TCR occurrence, a later analysis re-analyzed previously published TCR beta repertoires from 600 to 750 donors and added high-resolution HLA genotyping. Rather than using new phenotypic data, the later analysis identified candidate immune exposures from TCR beta sequences and from how often those sequences occurred across donors. An earlier analysis of about 620 of the donors applied high-throughput TCR beta sequencing to assess whether each TCR beta V gene segment acted as functional or pseudogenic. Donor age, sex, ethnicity and CMV serostatus were compiled alongside the repertoire data. In a later genetic analysis, genome-wide SNP genotypes for about three fifths of the roughly 670 donors were used, and that subset was treated as a discovery cohort. All discovery cohort repertoires had been generated using a single sequencing platform. Both class I and class II loci were covered by HLA typing, at four-digit resolution. Typing coverage differed by locus: A, B, C, DRB1 and DQB1 were typed in roughly 620-640 donors, DQA1 in approximately 520, DPA1 in 600 to 610, and DPB1 in 400 to 480. Several DR-DQ haplotypes were treated as single units for association and clustering because of strong linkage in the cohort. Among around 400 genotyped donors of the cohort, an average of around 250,000 unique TCR beta nucleotide sequences was sequenced per donor, of which 15% to 20% were non-productive. What the research found in general, with its limitations: According to a later analysis, most CMV-associated TCR beta chains appeared to be HLA-restricted, and the HLA associations seemed to be driven largely by CMV exposure. Because counts were too low, 15 or so rarely observed V segments, including chromosome 9 orphons, were excluded from the earlier analysis of about 500 of the donors. Specific HLA alleles were associated with over 15,000 TCR beta sequences at a false discovery rate of 0.05 in a later analysis. The classifier was reported to diagnose cytomegalovirus status with high specificity and sensitivity in both the original cohort and the validation cohort. The authors suggested that the approach could potentially be generalized to other disease states and immunological phenotypes. A total of 150 to 200 TCR beta chains were listed by the study as associated with cytomegalovirus. A later genetic analysis reported fewer N-insertions in productive TCRs among donors in an Asian-associated ancestry cluster than the approximately 700-donor mean. In a later genetic analysis, a missense DCLRE1C variant was associated with V-gene and J-gene trimming of TCR beta chains, and the association was replicated in an independent cohort. CMV serostatus was the only immune exposure information available for the cohort. A cluster of highly shared sequence variants was judged likely to represent a technical artifact of the sequencing pipeline. HLA typing was unavailable for some donors at each locus, so association tests used only the typed subset. In vitro tests confirmed that a few of the cytomegalovirus-associated TCR beta chains recognize cytomegalovirus antigens. When HLA alleles, especially DR and DQ, strongly co-occurred, TCR associations were difficult to assign to individual alleles. Roughly uniform sequencing depth across donors was assumed in presence/absence analyses, although this assumption may not hold. Most TCR sequences were observed very rarely across donors, whereas some public TCRs were present in many individuals. Correlated functional status among segregating V segments might reflect linkage disequilibrium, but an unknown experimental factor could not be ruled out. In a later analysis, HLA-associated TCR beta chains were found to be more clonally expanded and to have lower generation probabilities than equally common non-associated chains. In an earlier analysis of fewer than 700 of the donors, most TCR beta V segments appeared in productive rearrangements about 87% or about 30% of the time, broadly matching IMGT annotations. A further reported finding was that TCR beta sequences accurately predicted the HLA-A and HLA-B alleles for most subjects in the first cohort. In a later analysis, the rate of TCR association differed among HLA loci, with DRB1 alleles having the most associated TCRs and HLA-C alleles having the fewest. The 87-base-pair reads could not distinguish some IMGT-functional V segments, including TRBV6-2 and TRBV6-3, so those segments were excluded. In a later analysis, several top co-occurrence clusters were reported to appear linked to parvovirus B19, influenza, CMV and Epstein-Barr virus. This cohort had only TCR beta chains sequenced, and the lack of alpha or paired-chain data limited which features could be detected.

The cohort comprised 710 or so healthy bone marrow donors. At the time of sampling, every cohort member was nominally healthy, though immune exposures that went unrecorded were likely present. The donor tested CMV seronegative, placing the donor among the roughly 400 seronegative members of the cohort. Every donor gave a peripheral blood sample, and the peripheral blood mononuclear cells from that sample were used for TCR beta sequencing. Genomic DNA extraction from the blood cell samples was performed with the Qiagen DNeasy Blood Extraction Kit. The receptor library was made with the immunoSEQ multiplex PCR assay. For the multiplex PCR, a mixture combining 60 forward primers for TCR Vbeta segments and 13 reverse primers for TCR Jbeta segments was used. Amplification of the CDR3 region of rearranged TCR beta genes was performed with a multiplex PCR assay on genomic DNA. On the Illumina HiSeq System, the amplified TCR beta libraries were sequenced as 87-base-pair reads. The original pipeline was this. A later analysis counted 75 million to 100 million unique TCR beta chains across the 500 to 850 repertoires, and 9.5 million to 11 million of these chains were shared by at least two donors. Raw reads were error-corrected and collapsed into unique sequences with a nearest-neighbor algorithm that merged closely related sequences to remove PCR and sequencing errors. To assign V, D and J gene segments, CDR3 sequences were aligned to IMGT reference sequences. For a sequence to be retained, a match of at least six nucleotides to both a V gene segment and a J gene segment was required. Rearrangements were classified as productive when the CDR3 lacked stop codons and remained in frame with V and J, and all other rearrangements were classified as non-productive. Following IMGT convention, CDR3 was defined as the stretch from the second conserved V-encoded cysteine up to the conserved J-encoded phenylalanine. The earlier analysis of about 610 of the donors excluded any sequence lacking an unambiguous match to a single V gene segment. An earlier analysis of some 500 of the donors classified V segments as functional when productive rearrangements were above 56.7% and as segregating when the standard deviation between donors was above 5%. To diagnose cytomegalovirus status from the catalog of TCR beta chain sequences, a statistical classification framework was built. A later analysis assigned V and J genes by comparing TCR nucleotide sequences with IMGT/GENE-DB human TR gene sequences. In a later analysis, CDR3 sequences and most-parsimonious VDJ recombination scenarios were assigned using the TCRdist pipeline. In a later analysis, every TCR beta chain was defined by the combination of its CDR3 amino acid sequence and its V-gene family, and reads without a unique V-gene family were dropped. A later analysis removed nearly 600 highly shared, low-generation-probability nucleotide sequences to deal with suspected cross-contamination and a sequencing artifact. In a later analysis, a clonal expansion index was calculated for each public chain from normalized within-repertoire ranks of inferred template counts. In a later analysis, generation probabilities were computed using a VDJ recombination model fitted to out-of-frame rearrangements, and the results were checked against IGoR. In a later analysis, TCR-TCR, TCR-HLA and TCR-CMV co-occurrence was scored with hypergeometric tests, and a repertoire-size bias correction was applied to TCR pairs. In a later analysis, false discovery rates were estimated by permuting HLA or CMV assignments 20 times. In a later analysis, co-occurring TCRs were grouped using DBSCAN, and TCRdist sequence similarity was added for clustering within HLA-allele-positive subsets. Co-occurrence clustering excluded repertoires with fewer than 30,000 or more than 120,000 public chains, plus five with anomalous nucleotide sharing. TCRdb provides this immuneACCESS table in a form limited to in-frame rearrangements. Some clones are lacking; in checked studies, under half of them reflect an unresolved V gene, and why the rest are absent is not known. The V and J calls and clone size come from that table; D and trimming were worked out from the DNA. In all, the sample holds more than 95,000 clones, and roughly 15% of those were seen once. Of the sample, about 0.79% is held by the ten largest clones.

CDR1 and CDR2 are read off the germline V gene (reference sequence) as SGHKS and YYEKEE. The cysteine opens and the phenylalanine closes a CDR3 of 12 amino acids. Of all the DNA, just the CDR3 is kept, 36 bases in frame from base 1. A distance of 8 bases separates the germline ends of V and J, which lose 4 bases and 6 bases respectively. In the case of this clone: The antigen it recognizes is unknown. Per-base qualities were not stored, and no clone one base away is much larger.

Sequencing was carried out using PBMCs. This sequence uses TRBV5-5 and TRBJ2-1, with an unclear D gene assignment. The source is a female donor in good health and CMV-seronegative. The CDR3 amino acid sequence is: CASSERSNEQFF. The sequenced DNA: TGTGCCAGCAGCGAGAGGAGCAATGAGCAGTTCTTC. Full variable domain (CDR3 extended with the reference TRBV5-5 and TRBJ2-1 proteins): DAGVTQSPTHLIKTRGQQVTLRCSPISGHKSVSWYQQVLGQGPQFIFQYYEKEERGRGNFPDRFSARQFPNYSSELNVNALLLGDSALYLCASSERSNEQFFGPGTRLTVL.